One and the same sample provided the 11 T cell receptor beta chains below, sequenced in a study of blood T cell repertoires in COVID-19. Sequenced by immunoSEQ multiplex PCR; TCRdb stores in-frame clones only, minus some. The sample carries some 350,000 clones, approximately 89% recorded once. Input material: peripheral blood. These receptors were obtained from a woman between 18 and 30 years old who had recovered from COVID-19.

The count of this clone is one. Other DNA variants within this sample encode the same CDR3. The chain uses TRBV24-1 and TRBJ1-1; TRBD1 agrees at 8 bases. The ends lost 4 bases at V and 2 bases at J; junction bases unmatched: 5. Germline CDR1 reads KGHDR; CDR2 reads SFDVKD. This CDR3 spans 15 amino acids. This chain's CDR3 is CATSDPGQGNTEAFF. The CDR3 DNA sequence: TGTGCCACCAGTGACCCAGGACAGGGTAACACTGAAGCTTTCTTT.

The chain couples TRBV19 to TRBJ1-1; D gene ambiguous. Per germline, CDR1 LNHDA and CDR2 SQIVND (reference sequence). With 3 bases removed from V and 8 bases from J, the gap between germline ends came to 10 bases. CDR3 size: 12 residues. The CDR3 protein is CASSINGREAFF. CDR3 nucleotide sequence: TGTGCCAGTAGTATTAACGGGAGGGAAGCTTTCTTT. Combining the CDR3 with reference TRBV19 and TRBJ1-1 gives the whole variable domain DGGITQSPKYLFRKEGQNVTLSCEQNLNHDAMYWYRQDPGQGLRLIYYSQIVNDFQKGDIAEGYSVSREKKESFPLTVTSAQKNPTAFYLCASSINGREAFFGQGTRLTVV.

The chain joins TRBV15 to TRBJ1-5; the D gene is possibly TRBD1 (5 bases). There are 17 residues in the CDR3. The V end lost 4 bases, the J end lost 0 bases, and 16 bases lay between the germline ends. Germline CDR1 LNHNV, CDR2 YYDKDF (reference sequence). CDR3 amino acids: CATSTRALDNSNQPQHF. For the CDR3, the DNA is TGTGCCACCAGCACCAGGGCCCTCGATAATAGCAATCAGCCCCAGCATTTT.

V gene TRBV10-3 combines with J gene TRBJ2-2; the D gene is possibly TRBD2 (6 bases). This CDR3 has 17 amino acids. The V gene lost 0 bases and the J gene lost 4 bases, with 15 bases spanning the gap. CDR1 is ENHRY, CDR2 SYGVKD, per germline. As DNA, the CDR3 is TGTGCCATCAGTGAGTCCCTAGGGAGGTCCCCCACCGGGGAGCTGTTTTTT. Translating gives CAISESLGRSPTGELFF.

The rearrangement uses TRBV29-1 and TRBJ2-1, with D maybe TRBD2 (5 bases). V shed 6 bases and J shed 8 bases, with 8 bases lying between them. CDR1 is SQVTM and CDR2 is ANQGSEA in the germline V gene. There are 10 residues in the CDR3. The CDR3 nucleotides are TGCAGCGTAGTAGCGTATGAGCAGTTCTTC. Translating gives CSVVAYEQFF.

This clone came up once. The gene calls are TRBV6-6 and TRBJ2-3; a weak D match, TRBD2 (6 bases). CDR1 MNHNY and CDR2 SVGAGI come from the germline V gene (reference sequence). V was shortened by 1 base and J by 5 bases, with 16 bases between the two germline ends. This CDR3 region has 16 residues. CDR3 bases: TGTGCCAGCAGTTACTTTTTGGGCGGGACCCAAGATACGCAGTATTTT. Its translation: CASSYFLGGTQDTQYF.

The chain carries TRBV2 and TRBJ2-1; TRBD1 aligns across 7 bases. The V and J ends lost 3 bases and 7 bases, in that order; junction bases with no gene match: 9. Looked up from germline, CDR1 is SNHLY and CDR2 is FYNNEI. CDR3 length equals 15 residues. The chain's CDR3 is CASSDKTGPGNEQFF. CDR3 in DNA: TGTGCCAGCAGTGATAAGACAGGGCCGGGGAATGAGCAGTTCTTC.

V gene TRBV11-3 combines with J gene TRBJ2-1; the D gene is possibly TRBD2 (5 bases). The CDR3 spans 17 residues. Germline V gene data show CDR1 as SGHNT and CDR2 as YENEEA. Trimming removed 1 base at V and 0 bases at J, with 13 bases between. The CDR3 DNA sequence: TGTGCCAGCAGCTTAGTGGCGGGCGCCAGCTCCTACAATGAGCAGTTCTTC. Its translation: CASSLVAGASSYNEQFF.

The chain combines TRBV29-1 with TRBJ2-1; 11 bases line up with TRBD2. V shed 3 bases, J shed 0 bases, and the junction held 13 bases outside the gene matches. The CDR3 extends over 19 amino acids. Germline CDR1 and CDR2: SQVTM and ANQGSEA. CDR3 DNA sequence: TGCAGCGTTGACACAAGGGGACTAGCGGAAATCAGCTCCTACAATGAGCAGTTCTTC. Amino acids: CSVDTRGLAEISSYNEQFF.

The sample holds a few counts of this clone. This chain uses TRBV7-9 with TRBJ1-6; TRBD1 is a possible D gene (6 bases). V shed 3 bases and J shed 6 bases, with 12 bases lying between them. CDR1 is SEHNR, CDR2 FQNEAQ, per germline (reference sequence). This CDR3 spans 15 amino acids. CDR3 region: CASSFEGQPNSPLHF. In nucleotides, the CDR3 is TGTGCCAGCAGCTTTGAGGGACAACCTAATTCACCCCTCCACTTT. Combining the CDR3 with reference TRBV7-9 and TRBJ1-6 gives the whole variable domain DTGVSQNPRHKITKRGQNVTFRCDPISEHNRLYWYRQTLGQGPEFLTYFQNEAQLEKSRLLSDRFSAERPKGSFSTLEIQRTEQGDSAMYLCASSFEGQPNSPLHFGNGTRLTVT.

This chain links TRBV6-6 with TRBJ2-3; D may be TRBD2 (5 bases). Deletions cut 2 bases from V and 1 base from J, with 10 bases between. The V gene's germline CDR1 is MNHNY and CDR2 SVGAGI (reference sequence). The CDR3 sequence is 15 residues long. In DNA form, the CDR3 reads TGTGCCAGCAGTTACCGAGAGGGCCGCACAGATACGCAGTATTTT. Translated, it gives CASSYREGRTDTQYF.